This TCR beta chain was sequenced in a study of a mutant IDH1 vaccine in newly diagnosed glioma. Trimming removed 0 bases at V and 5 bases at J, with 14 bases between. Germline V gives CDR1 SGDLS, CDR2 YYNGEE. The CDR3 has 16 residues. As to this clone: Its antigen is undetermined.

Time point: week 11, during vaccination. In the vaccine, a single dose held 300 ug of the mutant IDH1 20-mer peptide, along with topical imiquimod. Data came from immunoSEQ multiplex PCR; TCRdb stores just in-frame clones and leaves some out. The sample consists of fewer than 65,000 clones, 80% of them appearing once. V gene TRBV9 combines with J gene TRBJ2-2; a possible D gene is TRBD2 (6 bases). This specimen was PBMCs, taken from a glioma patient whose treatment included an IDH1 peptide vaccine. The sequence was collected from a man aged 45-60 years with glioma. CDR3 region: CASSVGPGVETGELFF. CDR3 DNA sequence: TGTGCCAGCAGCGTAGGCCCGGGGGTGGAAACCGGGGAGCTGTTTTTT.